The 22 T cell receptor beta chains listed next were all sequenced from one sample in a study of STAT5B mutations in CD4+ large granular lymphocyte leukemia. Profiling relied on immunoSEQ multiplex PCR, and the TCRdb table lists in-frame clones only, not all of them. In the table there are some 35,000 clones, approximately 69% of which are singletons. The sample was CD4+ T cells from blood buffy coats. The receptors here all came from a human donor in good health.

This chain joins TRBV4-1 and TRBJ2-3; TRBD2 aligns across 7 bases. The CDR3 has 16 amino acids. V lost 3 bases to trimming and J lost 3 bases; unmatched junction nucleotides: 9. Looked up from germline, CDR1 is MGHRA and CDR2 is YSYEKL. The chain's CDR3 is CASSHVGQRGTDTQYF. The CDR3 coding sequence is TGCGCCAGCAGCCATGTCGGCCAGCGGGGAACAGATACGCAGTATTTT.

The rearrangement uses TRBV7-2 and TRBJ2-7; 8 bases are shared with TRBD1. The CDR3 length is 16 residues. CDR1 and CDR2 (germline): SGHTA, FQGNSA. V was pared by 4 bases and J by 0 bases, with 8 bases of the junction left unmatched. The CDR3 region has the DNA TGTGCCAGCAGCTCAAGACGGACAGGGAGCTCCTACGAGCAGTACTTC. Translating gives CASSSRRTGSSYEQYF.

DNA for the CDR3: TGTGCCAGCAGCCAAGGAGGCCAAATTCGACCGCAAGCTTTCTTT. Protein: CASSQGGQIRPQAFF. This chain joins TRBV4-2 and TRBJ1-1; D ambiguous. Trimming removed 1 base at V and 9 bases at J, with 18 bases between. The CDR3 contains 15 residues. CDR1 LGHNA and CDR2 YNFKEQ come from the germline V gene.

V and J are TRBV25-1 and TRBJ1-1; 10 bases fit TRBD1. The germline V gene has CDR1 MGHDK and CDR2 SYGVNS. V shed 8 bases and J 5 bases; nucleotides not matched to a gene: 11. The CDR3 totals 15 residues. Here the CDR3 reads CASQKGGGQGTEAFF. CDR3 DNA: TGTGCCAGCCAAAAGGGGGGGGGACAGGGGACTGAAGCTTTCTTT. The variable domain in full, with the rest retrieved from reference TRBV25-1 and TRBJ1-1, is EADIYQTPRYLVIGTGKKITLECSQTMGHDKMYWYQQDPGMELHLIHYSYGVNSTEKGDLSSESTVSRIRTEHFPLTLESARPSHTSQYLCASQKGGGQGTEAFFGQGTRLTVV.

J is TRBJ1-6 and V is TRBV9; 7 bases line up with TRBD1. J lost 14 bases, V lost 4 bases, and 6 bases had no gene match. CDR1 is SGDLS and CDR2 is YYNGEE in the germline V gene. The CDR3 is 12 amino acids. CDR3 DNA sequence: TGTGCCAGCAGCACGAGGGACAGCACCCTCCACTTT. Translated: CASSTRDSTLHF.

This rearrangement joins TRBV18 to TRBJ2-3, with D unresolved. Germline values: CDR1 KGHSH, CDR2 LQKENI. V shed 3 bases and J shed 0 bases, with 10 bases lying between them. The CDR3 spans 15 residues. This chain's CDR3 is CASSPGLGSTDTQYF. In nucleotides, the CDR3 is TGTGCCAGCTCACCGGGCCTAGGCAGCACAGATACGCAGTATTTT. Together with reference TRBV18 and TRBJ2-3, the CDR3 gives the full variable domain: NAGVMQNPRHLVRRRGQEARLRCSPMKGHSHVYWYRQLPEEGLKFMVYLQKENIIDESGMPKERFSAEFPKEGPSILRIQQVVRGDSAAYFCASSPGLGSTDTQYFGPGTRLTVL.

Only a few counts were recorded for this clone. The chain combines TRBV25-1 with TRBJ1-1; weak D call: TRBD1 (6 bases). The ends were cut back, 4 bases at V and 11 bases at J, with 14 bases in the middle. The CDR3 is 12 residues long. Germline V gene data show CDR1 as MGHDK and CDR2 as SYGVNS. As DNA, the CDR3 is TGTGCCAGCAGTGCCGGGACACCCCAGGCTTTCTTT. It yields the protein CASSAGTPQAFF.

The chain links TRBV11-1 to TRBJ2-5, with D tentatively TRBD1 (6 bases). The CDR3 loop spans 16 amino acids. The V end lost 7 bases, the J end lost 5 bases, and 23 bases lay between the germline ends. Germline V lookup: CDR1 SGHAT, CDR2 FQDESV (reference sequence). The CDR3 spells CASTLRLGAPWETQYF. CDR3 DNA sequence: TGTGCCAGCACGTTGAGGTTGGGGGCTCCTTGGGAGACCCAGTACTTC.

The V and J genes are TRBV2 and TRBJ1-1, with D possibly being TRBD1 (6 bases). The length of the CDR3 is 13 residues. The germline V and J ends were trimmed by 8 bases and 6 bases, with 16 bases remaining between them. Germline V gives CDR1 SNHLY, CDR2 FYNNEI. In DNA, the CDR3 is TGTGCCAGCGGGACACAGGGTTTGGCTGAAGCTTTCTTT. It codes for CASGTQGLAEAFF.

CDR3 in amino acids: CASRGGLANEKLFF. The CDR3 DNA is TGTGCCAGCAGGGGCGGGTTGGCTAATGAAAAACTGTTTTTT. The chain carries TRBV6-5 and TRBJ1-4; D is ambiguous. The ends were cut back, 6 bases at V and 3 bases at J, with 11 bases in the middle. This CDR3 spans 14 amino acids. Germline CDR1 and CDR2: MNHEY and SVGAGI.

V gene TRBV6-5 combines with J gene TRBJ2-7; perhaps TRBD2 as D (6 bases). Looked up from germline, CDR1 is MNHEY and CDR2 is SVGAGI. V lost 2 bases to trimming and J lost 3 bases, with 11 bases between them. The CDR3 runs 14 residues. CDR3 coding DNA: TGTGCCAGCAGTTACGGGGGGAGAGGCTACGAGCAGTACTTC. Its protein product is CASSYGGRGYEQYF.

The chain combines TRBV7-2 with TRBJ2-1, with unresolved D. This CDR3 comprises 12 residues. The V gene's germline CDR1 is SGHTA and CDR2 FQGNSA. Trimming took 1 base from V and 7 from J, leaving 5 bases between them. The CDR3 reads CASSLVGNEQFF. The CDR3 DNA reads as TGTGCCAGCAGCTTAGTCGGGAATGAGCAGTTCTTC. The variable domain in full, completed from reference TRBV7-2 and TRBJ2-1, reads GAGVSQSPSNKVTEKGKDVELRCDPISGHTALYWYRQSLGQGLEFLIYFQGNSAPDKSGLPSDRFSAERTGGSVSTLTIQRTQQEDSAVYLCASSLVGNEQFFGPGTRLTVL.

The rearrangement links TRBV19 to TRBJ1-5, with D maybe TRBD1 (5 bases). V lost 7 bases and J 5 bases, leaving 12 bases between the germline ends. The CDR3 totals 13 residues. Germline values: CDR1 LNHDA, CDR2 SQIVND (reference sequence). CDR3 in amino acids: CASTWRGDQPQHF. CDR3 nucleotides: TGTGCCAGTACCTGGAGAGGGGATCAGCCCCAGCATTTT.

This chain links TRBV7-9 with TRBJ2-1; the match to TRBD1 covers 7 bases. In germline, CDR1 is SEHNR, CDR2 FQNEAQ (reference sequence). The CDR3 consists of 15 residues. V was pared by 1 base and J by 2 bases, with 2 bases of the junction left unmatched. The CDR3 bases are TGTGCCAGCAGCTTAGGGCAGGGGGCCTACAATGAGCAGTTCTTC. Amino acid sequence: CASSLGQGAYNEQFF.

In DNA, the CDR3 is TGCGCCTGCCCCCTCCGCGGTATCAGCAGTGAGTCGTTCCAGGACATAGGGGATGAAAAACTGTTTTTT. It yields the protein CACPLRGISSESFQDIGDEKLFF. The chain joins TRBV10-1 to TRBJ1-4; possible D gene TRBD1, 5 bases. Germline lookup yields CDR1 WNHNN and CDR2 SYGVQD (reference sequence). The CDR3 spans 23 residues. V was cut by 11 bases and J by 6 bases, with 46 bases left in between.

This clone was observed a handful of times. V is TRBV4-2 and J is TRBJ2-1, with a possible D match to TRBD2 (7 bases). Germline values: CDR1 LGHNA, CDR2 YNFKEQ. This CDR3 contains 17 residues. V was clipped by 3 bases and J by 5 bases, with 20 bases between them. The CDR3, as DNA: TGTGCCAGCAGCCAGTTGAAGGGGGGGCAACGAGACAATGAGCAGTTCTTC. Amino acid sequence: CASSQLKGGQRDNEQFF.

The V call is TRBV13, the J call TRBJ1-2; D gene uncertain. The CDR3 sequence is 16 residues long. Germline CDR1 reads PRHDT; CDR2 reads FYEKMQ (reference sequence). Trimming stripped 0 bases from V and 3 bases from J, with 14 bases between. CDR3 amino acids: CASSLGPGPKDYGYTF. The DNA of the CDR3 is TGTGCCAGCAGCTTAGGCCCAGGCCCCAAGGACTATGGCTACACCTTC.

This chain links TRBV5-1 with TRBJ2-1; 13 positions match TRBD2. The CDR3 length is 20 residues. V shed 6 bases, J shed 0 bases, and the junction held 15 bases outside the gene matches. Germline V CDR1 and CDR2: SGHRS, YFSETQ. CDR3 region: CASTKRRTSGGSSSYNEQFF. CDR3 DNA sequence: TGCGCCAGCACCAAACGACGGACTAGCGGGGGCTCGAGCTCCTACAATGAGCAGTTCTTC.

This chain connects TRBV30 to TRBJ1-5; 8 bases match TRBD1. Germline V gives CDR1 GTSNPN, CDR2 SVGIG (reference sequence). V gave up 0 bases and J gave up 6 bases; unmatched junction bases: 4. The CDR3 contains 14 residues. The CDR3 region is CAWSVAGGGQPQHF. The DNA for the CDR3 is TGTGCCTGGAGTGTGGCAGGGGGCGGTCAGCCCCAGCATTTT.

The V gene is TRBV28, the J gene TRBJ2-7; no definite D call. V gave up 6 bases and J gave up 6 bases, with 15 bases separating them. CDR1 is MDHEN, CDR2 SYDVKM, per germline. The CDR3 length is 13 residues. The CDR3 coding sequence is TGTGCCAGCAGCCCTCCCGACCGTATCGAGCAGTACTTC. It specifies CASSPPDRIEQYF.

The V and J genes are TRBV15 and TRBJ2-2, with TRBD1 identical over 9 bases. There are 15 residues in the CDR3. Germline trimming cut 7 bases from V and 3 bases from J; bases unmatched to any gene: 6. CDR1 is LNHNV and CDR2 is YYDKDF in the germline V gene (reference sequence). The CDR3 DNA reads TGTGCCACCACACTCGGACAGGGGTACACCGGGGAGCTGTTTTTT. Translating gives CATTLGQGYTGELFF.

This chain connects TRBV4-3 to TRBJ2-3, with 7 bases fitting TRBD2. The V gene's germline CDR1 is LGHNA and CDR2 YSLEER. The CDR3 length is 13 residues. Trimming at V came to 1 base and at J to 10 bases, leaving 5 bases not matched to a gene. The CDR3 region has the DNA TGCGCCAGCAGCCAAGGCAGGGAGGGTGCGCAGTATTTT. Translation: CASSQGREGAQYF.